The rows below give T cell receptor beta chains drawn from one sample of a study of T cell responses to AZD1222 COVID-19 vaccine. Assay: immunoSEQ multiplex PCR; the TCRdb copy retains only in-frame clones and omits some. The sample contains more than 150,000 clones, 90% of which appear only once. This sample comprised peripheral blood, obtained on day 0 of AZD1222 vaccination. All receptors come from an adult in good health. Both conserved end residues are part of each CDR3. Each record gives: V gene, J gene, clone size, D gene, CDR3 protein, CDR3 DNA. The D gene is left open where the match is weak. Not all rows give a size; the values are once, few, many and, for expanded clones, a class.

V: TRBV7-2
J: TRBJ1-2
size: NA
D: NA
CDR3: CASSPKTVGYTF
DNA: TGTGCCAGCAGCCCAAAGACAGTTGGCTACACCTTC

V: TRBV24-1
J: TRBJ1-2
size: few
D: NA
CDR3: CATSEGGDYGYTF
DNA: TGTGCCACCAGTGAAGGGGGTGACTATGGCTACACCTTC

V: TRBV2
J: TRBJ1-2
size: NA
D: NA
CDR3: CASETNYGYTF
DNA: TGTGCCAGCGAAACTAACTATGGCTACACCTTC

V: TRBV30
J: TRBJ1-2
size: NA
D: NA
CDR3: CAWSLTAGGYTF
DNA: TGTGCCTGGAGTTTGACAGCCGGGGGCTACACCTTC

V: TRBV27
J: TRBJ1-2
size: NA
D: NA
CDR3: CASSGTPQSAYGYTF
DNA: TGTGCCAGCAGTGGCACCCCCCAGTCCGCCTATGGCTACACCTTC

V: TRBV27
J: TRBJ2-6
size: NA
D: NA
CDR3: CASRAGAAGANVLTF
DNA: TGTGCCAGCAGAGCAGGGGCGGCTGGGGCCAACGTCCTGACTTTC

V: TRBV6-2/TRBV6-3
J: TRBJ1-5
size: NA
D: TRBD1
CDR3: CASSQGTVNQPQHF
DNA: TGTGCCAGCAGTCAAGGGACAGTTAATCAGCCCCAGCATTTT

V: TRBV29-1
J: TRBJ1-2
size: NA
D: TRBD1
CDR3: CSVVPGGTNYGYTF
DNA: TGCAGCGTTGTGCCAGGGGGAACTAACTATGGCTACACCTTC

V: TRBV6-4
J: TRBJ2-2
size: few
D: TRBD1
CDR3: CASSQGDQDTGELFF
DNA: TGTGCCAGCAGCCAGGGGGACCAAGACACCGGGGAGCTGTTTTTT

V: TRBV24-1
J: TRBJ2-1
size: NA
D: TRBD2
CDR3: CATSDLRTGLAGGEQFF
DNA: TGTGCCACCAGTGATTTGCGGACGGGACTAGCGGGAGGTGAGCAGTTCTTC

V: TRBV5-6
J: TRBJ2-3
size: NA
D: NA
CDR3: CASSPYALGELADTQYF
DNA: TGTGCCAGCAGCCCGTACGCACTCGGGGAGTTAGCAGATACGCAGTATTTT

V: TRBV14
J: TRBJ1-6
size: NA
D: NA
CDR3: CASSHELRSPLHF
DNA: TGTGCCAGCAGCCACGAATTACGTTCACCCCTCCACTTT

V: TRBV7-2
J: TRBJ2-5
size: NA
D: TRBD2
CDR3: CASSLGLAGGETQYF
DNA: TGTGCCAGCAGCTTAGGGCTAGCGGGCGGGGAGACCCAGTACTTC

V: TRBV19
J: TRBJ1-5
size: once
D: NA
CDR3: CASSRGSNQPQHF
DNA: TGTGCCAGTAGCAGGGGTAGCAATCAGCCCCAGCATTTT

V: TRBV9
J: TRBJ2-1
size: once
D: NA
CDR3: CASSVDLPSASYNEQFF
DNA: TGTGCCAGCAGCGTAGATCTTCCTAGCGCCTCCTACAATGAGCAGTTCTTC

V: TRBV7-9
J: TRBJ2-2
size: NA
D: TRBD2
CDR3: CASSSSSGSNTGELFF
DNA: TGTGCCAGCAGCTCGTCTAGCGGGTCTAACACCGGGGAGCTGTTTTTT

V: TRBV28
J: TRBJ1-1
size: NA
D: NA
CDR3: CASSSALNTEAFF
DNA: TGTGCCAGCAGTTCAGCTTTGAACACTGAAGCTTTCTTT

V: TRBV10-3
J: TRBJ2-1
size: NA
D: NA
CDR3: CAISDRDAYSDEQFF
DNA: TGTGCCATCAGTGACCGGGACGCCTATTCCGATGAGCAGTTCTTC

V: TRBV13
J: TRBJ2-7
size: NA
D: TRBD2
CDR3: CASSHEAGPYEQYF
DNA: TGTGCCAGCAGCCACGAAGCGGGACCCTACGAGCAGTACTTC

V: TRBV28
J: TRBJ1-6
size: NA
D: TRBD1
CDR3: CASRATGGFGNSPLHF
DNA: TGTGCCAGCAGGGCGACAGGGGGTTTCGGTAATTCACCCCTCCACTTT

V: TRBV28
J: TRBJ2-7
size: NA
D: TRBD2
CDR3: CASWGGLAGVEQYF
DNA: TGTGCCAGCTGGGGTGGGCTAGCGGGAGTCGAGCAGTACTTC

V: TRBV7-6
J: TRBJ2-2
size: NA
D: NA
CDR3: CATRRIPSDTGELFF
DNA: TGTGCTACCCGTAGGATCCCCTCTGACACCGGGGAGCTGTTTTTT

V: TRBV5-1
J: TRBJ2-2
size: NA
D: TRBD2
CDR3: CASGTSGNIGELFF
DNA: TGCGCCAGCGGGACTAGCGGGAACATCGGGGAGCTGTTTTTT

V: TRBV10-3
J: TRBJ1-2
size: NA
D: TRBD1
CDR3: CAISEGTGNYGYTF
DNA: TGTGCCATCAGTGAGGGGACAGGGAACTATGGCTACACCTTC